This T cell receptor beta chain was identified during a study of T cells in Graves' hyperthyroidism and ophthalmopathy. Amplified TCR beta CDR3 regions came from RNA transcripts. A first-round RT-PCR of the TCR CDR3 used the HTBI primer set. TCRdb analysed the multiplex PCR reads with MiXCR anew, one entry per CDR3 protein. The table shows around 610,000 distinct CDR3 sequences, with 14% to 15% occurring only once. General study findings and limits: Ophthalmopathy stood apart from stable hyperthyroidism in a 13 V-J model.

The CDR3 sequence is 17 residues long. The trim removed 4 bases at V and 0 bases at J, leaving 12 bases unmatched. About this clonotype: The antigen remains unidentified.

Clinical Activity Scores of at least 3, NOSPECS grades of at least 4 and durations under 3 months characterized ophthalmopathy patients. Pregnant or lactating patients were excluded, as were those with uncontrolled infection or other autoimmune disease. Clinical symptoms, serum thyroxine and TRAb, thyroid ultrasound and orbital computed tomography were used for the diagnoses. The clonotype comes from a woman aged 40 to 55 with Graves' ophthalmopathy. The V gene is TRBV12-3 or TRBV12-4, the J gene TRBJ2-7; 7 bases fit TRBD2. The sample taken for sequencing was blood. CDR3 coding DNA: TGTGCCAGCAGTTCCCCAACCGGTAGCGGGCTCTCCTACGAGCAGTACTTC. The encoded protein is CASSSPTGSGLSYEQYF.